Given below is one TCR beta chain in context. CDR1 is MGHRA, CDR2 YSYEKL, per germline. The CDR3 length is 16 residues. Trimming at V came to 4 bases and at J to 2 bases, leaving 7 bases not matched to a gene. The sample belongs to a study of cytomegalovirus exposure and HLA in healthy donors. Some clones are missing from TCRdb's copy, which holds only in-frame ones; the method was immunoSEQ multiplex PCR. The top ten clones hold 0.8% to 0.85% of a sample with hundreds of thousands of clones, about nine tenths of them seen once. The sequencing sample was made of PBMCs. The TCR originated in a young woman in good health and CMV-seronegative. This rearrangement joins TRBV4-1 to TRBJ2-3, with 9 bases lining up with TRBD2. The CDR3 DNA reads TGCGCCAGCAGCCCTCGGACTAGCGATTACACAGATACGCAGTATTTT. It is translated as CASSPRTSDYTDTQYF.